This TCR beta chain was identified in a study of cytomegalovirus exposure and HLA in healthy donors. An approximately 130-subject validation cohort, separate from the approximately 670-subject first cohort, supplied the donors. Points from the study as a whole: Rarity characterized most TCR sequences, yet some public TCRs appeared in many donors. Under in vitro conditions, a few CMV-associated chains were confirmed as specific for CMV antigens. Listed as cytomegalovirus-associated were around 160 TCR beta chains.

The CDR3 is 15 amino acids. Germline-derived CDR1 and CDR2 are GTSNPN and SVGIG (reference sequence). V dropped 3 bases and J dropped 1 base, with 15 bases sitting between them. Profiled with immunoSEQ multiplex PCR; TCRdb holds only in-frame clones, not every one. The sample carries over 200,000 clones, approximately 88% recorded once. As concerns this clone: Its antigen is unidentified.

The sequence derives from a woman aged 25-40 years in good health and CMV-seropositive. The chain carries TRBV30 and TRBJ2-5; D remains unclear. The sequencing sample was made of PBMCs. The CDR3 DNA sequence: TGTGCCTGGAGCCCTAAAAGGACGGCCCAAGAGACCCAGTACTTC. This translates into CAWSPKRTAQETQYF. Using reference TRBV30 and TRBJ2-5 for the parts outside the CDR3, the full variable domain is SQTIHQWPATLVQPVGSPLSLECTVEGTSNPNLYWYRQAAGRGLQLLFYSVGIGQISSEVPQNLSASRPQDRQFILSSKKLLLSDSGFYLCAWSPKRTAQETQYFGPGTRLLVL.